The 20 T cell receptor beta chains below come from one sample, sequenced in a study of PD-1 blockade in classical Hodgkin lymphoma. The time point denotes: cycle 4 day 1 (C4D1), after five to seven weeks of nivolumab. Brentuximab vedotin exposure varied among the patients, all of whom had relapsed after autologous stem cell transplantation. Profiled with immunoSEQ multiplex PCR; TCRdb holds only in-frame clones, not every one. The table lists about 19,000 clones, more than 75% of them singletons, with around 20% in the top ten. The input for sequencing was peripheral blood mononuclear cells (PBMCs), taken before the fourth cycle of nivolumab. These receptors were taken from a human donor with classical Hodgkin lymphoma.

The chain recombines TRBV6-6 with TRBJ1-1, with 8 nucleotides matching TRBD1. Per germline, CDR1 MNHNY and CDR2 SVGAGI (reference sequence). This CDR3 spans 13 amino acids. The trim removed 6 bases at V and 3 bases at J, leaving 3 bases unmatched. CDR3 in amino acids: CASRTGADTEAFF. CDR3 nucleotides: TGTGCCAGCAGGACAGGGGCCGACACTGAAGCTTTCTTT.

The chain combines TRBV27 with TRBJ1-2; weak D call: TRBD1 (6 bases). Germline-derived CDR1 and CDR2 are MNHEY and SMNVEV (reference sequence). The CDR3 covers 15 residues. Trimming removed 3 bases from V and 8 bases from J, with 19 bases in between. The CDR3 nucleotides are TGTGCCAGCAGTTTTAGAAACACAGGGAGGGGGGGCTACACCTTC. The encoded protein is CASSFRNTGRGGYTF.

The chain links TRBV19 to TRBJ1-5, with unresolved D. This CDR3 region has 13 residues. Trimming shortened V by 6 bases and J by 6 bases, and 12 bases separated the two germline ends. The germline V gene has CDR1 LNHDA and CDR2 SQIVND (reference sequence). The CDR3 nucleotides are TGTGCCAGTAGCCTTTTGGTGGGTCAGCCCCAGCATTTT. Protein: CASSLLVGQPQHF.

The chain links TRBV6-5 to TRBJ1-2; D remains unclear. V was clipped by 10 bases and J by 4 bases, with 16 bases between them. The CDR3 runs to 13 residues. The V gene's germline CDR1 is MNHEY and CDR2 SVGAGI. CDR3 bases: TGTGCCACCCGCTCTCGTGGATCCTATGGCTACACCTTC. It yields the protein CATRSRGSYGYTF.

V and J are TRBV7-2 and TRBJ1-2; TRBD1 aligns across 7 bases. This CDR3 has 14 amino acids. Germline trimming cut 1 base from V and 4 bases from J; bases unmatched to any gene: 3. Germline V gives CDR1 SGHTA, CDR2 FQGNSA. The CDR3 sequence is CASSLGQGGYGYTF. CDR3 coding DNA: TGTGCCAGCAGCTTAGGACAGGGCGGCTATGGCTACACCTTC.

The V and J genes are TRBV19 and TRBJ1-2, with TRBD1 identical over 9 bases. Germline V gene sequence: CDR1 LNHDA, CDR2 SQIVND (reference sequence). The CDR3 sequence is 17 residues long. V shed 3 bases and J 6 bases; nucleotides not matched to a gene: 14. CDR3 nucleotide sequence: TGTGCCAGTAGTATTGCCGGGACAGGGTTGTGGTTCAATGGCTACACCTTC. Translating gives CASSIAGTGLWFNGYTF.

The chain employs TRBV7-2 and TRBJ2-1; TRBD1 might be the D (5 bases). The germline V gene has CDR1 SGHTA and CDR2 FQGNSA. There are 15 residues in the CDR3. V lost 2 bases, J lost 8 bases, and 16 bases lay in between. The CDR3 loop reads CASSLLAQGFYEQFF. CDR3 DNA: TGTGCCAGCAGCTTATTGGCGCAGGGTTTCTATGAGCAGTTCTTC.

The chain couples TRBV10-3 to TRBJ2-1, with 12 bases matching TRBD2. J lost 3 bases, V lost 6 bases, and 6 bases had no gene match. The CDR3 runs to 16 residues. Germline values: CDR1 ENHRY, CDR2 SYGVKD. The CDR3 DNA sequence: TGTGCCATCAGCAGAGGACTAGCGGGGATCTACAATGAGCAGTTCTTC. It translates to CAISRGLAGIYNEQFF.

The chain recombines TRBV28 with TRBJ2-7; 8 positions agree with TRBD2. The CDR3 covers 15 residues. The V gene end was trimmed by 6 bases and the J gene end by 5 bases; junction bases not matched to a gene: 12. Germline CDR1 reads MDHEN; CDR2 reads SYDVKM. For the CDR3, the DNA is TGTGCCAGCAGCTTTGGGACTAGTGGGGCTAACGAGCAGTACTTC. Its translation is CASSFGTSGANEQYF. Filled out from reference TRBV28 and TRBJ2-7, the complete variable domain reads DVKVTQSSRYLVKRTGEKVFLECVQDMDHENMFWYRQDPGLGLRLIYFSYDVKMKEKGDIPEGYSVSREKKERFSLILESASTNQTSMYLCASSFGTSGANEQYFGPGTRLTVT.

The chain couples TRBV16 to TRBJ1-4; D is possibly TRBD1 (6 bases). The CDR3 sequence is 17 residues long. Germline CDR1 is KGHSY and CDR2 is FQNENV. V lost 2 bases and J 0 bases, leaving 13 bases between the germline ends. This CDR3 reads CASSQGPTGSTNEKLFF. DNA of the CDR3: TGTGCCAGCAGCCAAGGGCCTACAGGGTCAACTAATGAAAAACTGTTTTTT.

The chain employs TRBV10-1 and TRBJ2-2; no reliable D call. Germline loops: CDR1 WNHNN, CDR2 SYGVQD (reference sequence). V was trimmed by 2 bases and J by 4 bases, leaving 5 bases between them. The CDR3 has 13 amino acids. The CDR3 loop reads CASSEGSTGELFF. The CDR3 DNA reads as TGCGCCAGCAGTGAGGGCAGCACCGGGGAGCTGTTTTTT.

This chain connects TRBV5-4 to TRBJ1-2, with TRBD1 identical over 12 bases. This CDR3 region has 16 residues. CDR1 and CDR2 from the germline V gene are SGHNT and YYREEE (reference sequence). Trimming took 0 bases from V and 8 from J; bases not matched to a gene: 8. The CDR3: CASSLAGGTGGFGYTF. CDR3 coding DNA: TGTGCCAGCAGCTTGGCCGGTGGGACAGGGGGCTTCGGCTACACCTTC.

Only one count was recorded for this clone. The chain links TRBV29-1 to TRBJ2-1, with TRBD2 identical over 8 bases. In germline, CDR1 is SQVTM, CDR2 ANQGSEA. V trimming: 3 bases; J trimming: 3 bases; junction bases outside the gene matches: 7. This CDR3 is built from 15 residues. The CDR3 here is CSVDSGTSFYNEQFF. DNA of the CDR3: TGCAGCGTTGATTCCGGGACTAGTTTCTACAATGAGCAGTTCTTC.

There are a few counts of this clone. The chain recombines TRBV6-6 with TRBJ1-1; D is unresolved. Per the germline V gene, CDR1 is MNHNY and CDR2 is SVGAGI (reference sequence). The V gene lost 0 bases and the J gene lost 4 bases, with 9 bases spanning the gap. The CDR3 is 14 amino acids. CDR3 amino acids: CASSYSSPGTEAFF. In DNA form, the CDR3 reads TGTGCCAGCAGTTACTCCTCACCGGGCACTGAAGCTTTCTTT.

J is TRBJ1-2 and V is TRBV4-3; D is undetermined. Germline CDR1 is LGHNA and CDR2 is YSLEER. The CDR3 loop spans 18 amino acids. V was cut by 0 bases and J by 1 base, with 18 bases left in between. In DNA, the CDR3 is TGCGCCAGCAGCCAAGAGGATGCTAGGGAACTATTTAACTATGGCTACACCTTC. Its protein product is CASSQEDARELFNYGYTF.

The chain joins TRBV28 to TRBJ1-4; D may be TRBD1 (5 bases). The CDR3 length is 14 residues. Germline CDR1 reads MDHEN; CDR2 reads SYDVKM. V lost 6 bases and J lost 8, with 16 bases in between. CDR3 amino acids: CASRPRDLREKLFF. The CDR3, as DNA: TGTGCCAGCAGACCCAGGGATCTTCGGGAAAAACTGTTTTTT.

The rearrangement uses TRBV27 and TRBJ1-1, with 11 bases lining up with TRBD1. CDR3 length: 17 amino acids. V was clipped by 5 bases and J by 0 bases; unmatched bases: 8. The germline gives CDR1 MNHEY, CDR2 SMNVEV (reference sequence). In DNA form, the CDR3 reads TGTGCCAGCAGTATTAGGGGACAGGGGGGGATGAACACTGAAGCTTTCTTT. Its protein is CASSIRGQGGMNTEAFF.

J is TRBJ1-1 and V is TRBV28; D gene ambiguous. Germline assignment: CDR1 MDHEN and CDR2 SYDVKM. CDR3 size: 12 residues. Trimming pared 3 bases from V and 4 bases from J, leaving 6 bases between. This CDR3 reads CASSLIVTEAFF. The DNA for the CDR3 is TGTGCCAGCAGTTTGATTGTCACTGAAGCTTTCTTT.

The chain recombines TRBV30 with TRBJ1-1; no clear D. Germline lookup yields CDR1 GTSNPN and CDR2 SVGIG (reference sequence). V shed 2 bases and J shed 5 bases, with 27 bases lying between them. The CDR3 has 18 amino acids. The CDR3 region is CAWSSNGPRVPGRTEAFF. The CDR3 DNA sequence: TGTGCCTGGAGTTCAAACGGTCCGCGGGTCCCTGGGAGGACTGAAGCTTTCTTT.

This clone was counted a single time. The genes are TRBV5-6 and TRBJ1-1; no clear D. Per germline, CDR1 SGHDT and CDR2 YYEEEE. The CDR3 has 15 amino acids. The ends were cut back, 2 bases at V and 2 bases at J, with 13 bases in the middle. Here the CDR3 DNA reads TGTGCCAGCAGCTTCGGAGGGCGGGTTAACACTGAAGCTTTCTTT. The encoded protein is CASSFGGRVNTEAFF.